This TCR beta chain was found in a study of identical twins. Every sampled donor was Caucasian and healthy. V gave up 0 bases and J gave up 0 bases, with 3 bases separating them. This CDR3 has 15 amino acids. CDR1 LGHNA and CDR2 YNFKEQ come from the germline V gene. The study's findings and limits: When twins shared out-of-frame alpha sequences, those sequences had excess low generation probability. Model-predicted out-of-frame TCR alpha sharing fell below observed values in monozygotic twins. Invariant T cells like MAIT and iNKT could partly confound the zero-insertion analyses.

Regarding this clonotype: Its antigen remains unidentified.

TCRdb redid the calling of the 5' RACE reads with MiXCR, one entry per CDR3 protein. The data contain approximately 230,000 distinct CDR3 sequences, around 15% of them seen just once; the ten biggest clones take up 8.8%. V usage is TRBV4-2 and J usage is TRBJ1-6; D is unclear. The specimen was memory (CD45RO+) T cells sorted from blood. The sequence came from a woman younger than 30 in good health. CDR3 DNA: TGTGCCAGCAGCCAAGAATACTCCTATAATTCACCCCTCCACTTT. Translated, it gives CASSQEYSYNSPLHF.